The 18 T cell receptor beta chains presented below share a single source sample, sequenced in a study of tumor and adjacent non-tumor tissue in lung cancer. Three rounds of nested PCR, following a modified ARM-PCR protocol, produced the TCRbeta library. From the multiplex PCR reads, TCRdb called clonotypes with MiXCR, one entry per CDR3 protein. The table includes about 93,000 distinct CDR3 sequences, about 67% detected once. No cell sorting was done before RNA was extracted from the tissue. The source material was lung tumor tissue. These receptors were obtained from a man between 60 and 75 years old with non-small cell lung cancer.

To note about this clonotype: A junction boundary mismatches the germline segment, possibly from a read error. The chain combines TRBV29-1 with TRBJ2-7; D is perhaps TRBD2 (7 bases). Germline V gives CDR1 SQVTM, CDR2 ANQGSEA. The CDR3 is 19 amino acids. The DNA of the CDR3 is TGCAGCGTTGGGGAGGGAATGAGAGGACTAGGGGGAGTAGTGTACGAACAGTACTTC. This translates into CSVGEGMRGLGGVVYEQYF.

Points on this clonotype: A much larger clone lies one base from this, so it may be a read error. The J gene is TRBJ1-2, the V gene TRBV5-6; D gene unclear. The CDR3 is 17 residues long. Germline assignment: CDR1 SGHDT and CDR2 YYEEEE. The CDR3 nucleotides read TGTTCCAGCAGCTTAATGGGGAAGGGTCTATCGTGGACTGGCTACACCTTC. Protein: CSSSLMGKGLSWTGYTF.

Concerning this clonotype: This sequence may be a read error, since a much larger clone differs from it by one base. The rearrangement uses TRBV6-1 and TRBJ1-2, with D possibly being TRBD1 (5 bases). The CDR3 sequence is 12 residues long. V shed 4 bases and J shed 10 bases, with 13 bases lying between them. Germline CDR1 and CDR2: MNHNS and SASEGT. Here the CDR3 DNA reads TGTGCCAGCAGTGTAGGGGAGAATGACTACACCTTC. Amino acid sequence: CASSVGENDYTF.

With regard to this clonotype: This sequence may be a read error, since a much larger clone differs from it by one base. The chain recombines TRBV28 with TRBJ1-5, with 7 bases aligning to TRBD1. Germline CDR1 is MDHEN and CDR2 is SYDVKM. The length of the CDR3 is 14 residues. In DNA form, the CDR3 reads TGTGCCATCCGGCAGGGGGGCAGCAGTCAGCCCCAGCATTTT. The encoded protein is CAIRQGGSSQPQHF.

This clonotype was seen a few times. A much larger clone differs by one base, so this may be a read error. The chain recombines TRBV12-3 or TRBV12-4 with TRBJ2-3; D is undetermined. CDR3 length equals 15 residues. CDR3: CVSSLWSLGADTQYF. CDR3 coding DNA: TGTGTCAGCAGTTTATGGTCCCTTGGGGCAGATACGCAGTATTTT.

A remark on this clonotype: Likely a read error: the CDR3 ends without its conserved phenylalanine or tryptophan. The V call is TRBV6-5, the J call TRBJ2-3, with D maybe TRBD1 (5 bases). Germline V gives CDR1 MNHEY, CDR2 SVGAGI. The CDR3 spans 14 residues. CDR3 protein: CDSSYSQGTDTQYL. For the CDR3, the DNA is TGTGACAGCAGTTACTCACAGGGCACAGATACGCAGTATCTT.

In regard to this clonotype: A clone one base away is much larger, so this may be a read error. The genes are TRBV5-1 and TRBJ2-5; D is uncertain. CDR3 size: 12 residues. In germline, CDR1 is SGHRS, CDR2 YFSETQ. Trimming removed 4 bases at V and 5 bases at J, with 9 bases between. As DNA, the CDR3 is TGCGCCAGCAGCAAGCCTGGGGAGACCCAGTACTTC. Residues: CASSKPGETQYF.

Worth noting for this clonotype: A read error may explain this, as a much larger clone is one base away. The chain has TRBV28 and TRBJ2-1, with a possible D match to TRBD2 (6 bases). Germline values: CDR1 MDHEN, CDR2 SYDVKM. The CDR3 has 11 amino acids. V was cut by 7 bases and J by 12 bases, with 13 bases left in between. The CDR3 reads CASTPGTLQFF. The CDR3, as DNA: TGTGCCAGCACCCCCGGGACTTTGCAGTTCTTC. The full variable domain, with the rest looked up from reference TRBV28 and TRBJ2-1, is DVKVTQSSRYLVKRTGEKVFLECVQDMDHENMFWYRQDPGLGLRLIYFSYDVKMKEKGDIPEGYSVSREKKERFSLILESASTNQTSMYLCASTPGTLQFFGPGTRLTVL.

The CDR3 DNA sequence: TGTCCCAATAGTTACGGGGAGGACAGTTTCTACACAGATACGCAGTATTTT. Its translation: CPNSYGEDSFYTDTQYF. The rearrangement links TRBV6-6 to TRBJ2-3; the D call may be TRBD1 or TRBD2 (6 bases each). The CDR3 runs 17 residues. Germline V CDR1 and CDR2: MNHNY, SVGAGI (reference sequence).

Details on this clonotype: A much larger clone differs from this one at a single base, so this may be a read error. The rearrangement links TRBV28 to TRBJ2-5; possibly TRBD1 or TRBD2 for D (5 bases each). Germline V gives CDR1 MDHEN, CDR2 SYDVKM. The CDR3 sequence is 14 residues long. The CDR3 nucleotides are TGTGTCAGCAGTCACCCCTCGGGACGAGAGACCCAGTACTTC. Translation gives CVSSHPSGRETQYF.

The rearrangement uses TRBV6-2 or TRBV6-3 and TRBJ1-2, with D uncertain. The V gene lost 7 bases and the J gene lost 4 bases, with 13 bases spanning the gap. Looked up from germline, CDR1 is MNHEY and CDR2 is SVGEGT. This CDR3 contains 13 residues. The CDR3 DNA is TGTGCCAGCATGACTGGCAGCGGCTATGGCTACACCTTC. Residues: CASMTGSGYGYTF.

The chain links TRBV12-3 or TRBV12-4 to TRBJ2-7; TRBD2 matches 9 bases. This CDR3 contains 15 residues. Trimming at V came to 6 bases and at J to 3 bases, leaving 9 bases not matched to a gene. The CDR3 DNA reads TGTGCCAGCAGATCTCGCGGGAGGGTTTTCTACGAGCAGTACTTC. Protein sequence: CASRSRGRVFYEQYF.

This clonotype was observed many times. This rearrangement joins TRBV6-5 to TRBJ2-5, with D possibly matching TRBD2 (5 bases). The CDR3 loop spans 13 amino acids. CDR1 and CDR2 from the germline V gene are MNHEY and SVGAGI. V lost 4 bases to trimming and J lost 5 bases, with 11 bases between them. The CDR3 DNA reads as TGTGCCAGCAGTTCCAGCCCGGGGGAGACCCAGTACTTC. This translates into CASSSSPGETQYF.

Ten or more counts support this clonotype. CDR3 in DNA: TGTGCCAGCAGAACCGGGAACACAGATACGCAGTATTTT. It encodes CASRTGNTDTQYF. This chain uses TRBV12-3 or TRBV12-4 with TRBJ2-3; perhaps TRBD2 as D (5 bases). This CDR3 is 13 amino acids long. V lost 6 bases to trimming and J lost 2 bases, with 9 bases between them.

The rearrangement links TRBV6-6 to TRBJ2-3, with a tentative D call TRBD2 (6 bases). Germline CDR1 and CDR2: MNHNY and SVGAGI (reference sequence). The ends were cut back, 6 bases at V and 5 bases at J, with 24 bases in the middle. This CDR3 contains 17 residues. CDR3 nucleotides: TGTGCCAGCAGATACGGGGAGGACAATTTCTACATAGATACGCAGTATTTT. This translates into CASRYGEDNFYIDTQYF.

Details on this clonotype: It may be a read error: a sequence one base away is much more abundant. Here the CDR3 reads CASSVSGLAGTEGEQFF. The CDR3 DNA follows: TGTGCCAGCAGTGTGTCTGGACTAGCGGGGACCGAAGGGGAGCAGTTCTTC. The chain recombines TRBV25-1 with TRBJ2-1; 12 bases are shared with TRBD2. V was pared by 4 bases and J by 10 bases, with 14 bases of the junction left unmatched. The CDR3 is 17 amino acids. Germline CDR1 is MGHDK and CDR2 is SYGVNS.

Note on this clonotype: Its ends do not fully match the called genes, so a read error is possible. The genes are TRBV30 and TRBJ2-6; 10 bases agree with TRBD2. The germline gives CDR1 GTSNPN, CDR2 SVGIG (reference sequence). The CDR3 is 15 amino acids. The CDR3 here is CARSIALAGLNVLTF. The CDR3 DNA follows: TGTGCCCGGAGTATAGCACTAGCGGGACTTAACGTCCTGACTTTC.

Worth noting for this clonotype: The junction does not match germline at one end; this may be a read error. The chain combines TRBV6-2 or TRBV6-3 with TRBJ1-1, with 8 positions matching TRBD1. The germline V gene has CDR1 MNHEY and CDR2 SVGEGT. The CDR3 spans 15 residues. The CDR3 DNA sequence: TGTGCCAGCATTTACGCGACAGGGGTTAACACTGAAGCTTTCTTT. Its translation is CASIYATGVNTEAFF.